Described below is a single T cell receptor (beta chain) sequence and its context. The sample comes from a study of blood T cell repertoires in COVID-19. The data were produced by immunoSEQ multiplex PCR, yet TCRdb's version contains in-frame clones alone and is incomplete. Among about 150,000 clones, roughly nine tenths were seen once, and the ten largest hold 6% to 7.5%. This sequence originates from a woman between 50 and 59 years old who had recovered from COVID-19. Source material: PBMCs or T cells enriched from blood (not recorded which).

The CDR3 is CASTGSMNQPQHF. The CDR3 nucleotides are TGTGCCAGCACAGGGTCTATGAATCAGCCCCAGCATTTT. The chain combines TRBV6-5 with TRBJ1-5; TRBD1 is a possible D gene (5 bases). This CDR3 has 13 amino acids. Trimming removed 7 bases from V and 4 bases from J, with 11 bases in between. The V gene's germline CDR1 is MNHEY and CDR2 SVGAGI.